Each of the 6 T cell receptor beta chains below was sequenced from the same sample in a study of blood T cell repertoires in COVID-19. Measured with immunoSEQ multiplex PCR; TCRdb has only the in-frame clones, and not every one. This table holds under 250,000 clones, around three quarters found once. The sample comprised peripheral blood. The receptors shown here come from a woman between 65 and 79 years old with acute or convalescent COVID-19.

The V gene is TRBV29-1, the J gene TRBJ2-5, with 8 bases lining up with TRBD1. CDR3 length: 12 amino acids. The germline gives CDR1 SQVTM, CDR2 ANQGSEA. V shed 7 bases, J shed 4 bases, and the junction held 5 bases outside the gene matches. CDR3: CSAQGQGETQYF. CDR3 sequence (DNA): TGCAGCGCCCAAGGACAGGGAGAGACCCAGTACTTC.

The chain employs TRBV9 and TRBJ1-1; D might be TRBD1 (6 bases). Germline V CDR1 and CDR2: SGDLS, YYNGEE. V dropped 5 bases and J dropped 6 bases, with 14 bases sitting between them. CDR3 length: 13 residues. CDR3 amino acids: CASSSQGVPEAFF. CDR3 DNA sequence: TGTGCCAGCAGTTCACAGGGTGTCCCTGAAGCTTTCTTT. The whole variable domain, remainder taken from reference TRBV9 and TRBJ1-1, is DSGVTQTPKHLITATGQRVTLRCSPRSGDLSVYWYQQSLDQGLQFLIQYYNGEERAKGNILERFSAQQFPDLHSELNLSSLELGDSALYFCASSSQGVPEAFFGQGTRLTVV.

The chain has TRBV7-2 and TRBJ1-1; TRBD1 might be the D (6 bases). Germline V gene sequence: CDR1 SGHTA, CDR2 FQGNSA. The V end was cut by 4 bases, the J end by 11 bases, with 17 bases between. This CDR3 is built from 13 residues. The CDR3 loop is CASSSGNRVGAFF. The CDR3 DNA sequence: TGTGCCAGCAGCTCGGGGAACAGGGTCGGGGCTTTCTTT.

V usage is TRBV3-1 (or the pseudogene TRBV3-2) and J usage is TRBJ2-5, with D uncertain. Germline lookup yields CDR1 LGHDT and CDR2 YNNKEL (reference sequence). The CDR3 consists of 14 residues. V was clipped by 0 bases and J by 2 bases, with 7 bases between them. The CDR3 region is CASSQDLQQETQYF. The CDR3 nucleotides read TGTGCCAGCAGCCAAGATTTACAGCAAGAGACCCAGTACTTC.

The CDR3 DNA sequence: TGTGCCAGCAGTGAAGCGTGGCAGGGCTATGGCTACACCTTC. It is translated as CASSEAWQGYGYTF. This sequence joins TRBV6-1 and TRBJ1-2; D is possibly TRBD1 (5 bases). Looked up from germline, CDR1 is MNHNS and CDR2 is SASEGT. Trimming pared 0 bases from V and 4 bases from J, leaving 9 bases between. The CDR3 loop spans 14 amino acids.

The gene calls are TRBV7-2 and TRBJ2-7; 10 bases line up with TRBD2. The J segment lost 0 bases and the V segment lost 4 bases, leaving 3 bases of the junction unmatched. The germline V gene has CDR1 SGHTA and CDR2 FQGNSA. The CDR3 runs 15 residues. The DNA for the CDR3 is TGTGCCAGCAGCTCAAGCGGGGGGGCCTCCTACGAGCAGTACTTC. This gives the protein CASSSSGGASYEQYF.